Each of the 21 T cell receptor beta chains below was sequenced from the same sample in a study of CD8 T cells in ankylosing spondylitis (dated by TCRdb to the late 2010s). Libraries were constructed by 5' RACE. Sequencing was carried out with an Illumina HiSeq 2500. Starting from the raw public reads, TCRdb applied fastp trimming at Q25, assembled clones with MiXCR and retained in-frame beta chains. Merged by CDR3 protein, the rows form single entries marked with the most common genes and DNA. A total of 150,000 to 200,000 distinct CDR3 sequences appear in this sample, around a tenth of them only once. The ten largest make up almost 30% of the sample. Material: blood, either unsorted or a sorted T cell fraction (not recorded which). The receptors stem from a male donor with ankylosing spondylitis or in good health (not recorded which).

This clonotype was seen many times. The V call is TRBV3-1, the J call TRBJ2-1; D ambiguous. V lost 1 base, J lost 9 bases, and 16 bases lay in between. This CDR3 is built from 15 residues. Germline V CDR1 and CDR2: LGHDT, YNNKEL (reference sequence). CDR3 DNA: TGTGCCAGCAGCCAAGTGGCCTCTGGTGACACTGAGCAGTTCTTC. This encodes CASSQVASGDTEQFF.

This clonotype was detected a few times. The chain employs TRBV7-2 and TRBJ2-3, with D hard to call. CDR1 and CDR2 from the germline V gene are SGHTA and FQGNSA. Between the trimmed V and J ends, which lost 3 bases and 1 base, there was a span of 8 bases. This CDR3 comprises 14 residues. Here the CDR3 reads CASSLGLRTDTQYF. The DNA of the CDR3 is TGTGCCAGCAGCTTGGGATTACGCACAGATACGCAGTATTTT. The entire variable domain, with the rest obtained from reference TRBV7-2 and TRBJ2-3, is as follows: GAGVSQSPSNKVTEKGKDVELRCDPISGHTALYWYRQSLGQGLEFLIYFQGNSAPDKSGLPSDRFSAERTGGSVSTLTIQRTQQEDSAVYLCASSLGLRTDTQYFGPGTRLTVL.

This clonotype was counted many times. This rearrangement joins TRBV5-1 to TRBJ2-1; TRBD2 is a possible D gene (5 bases). The CDR3 totals 15 residues. From germline, CDR1 is SGHRS and CDR2 YFSETQ. V was trimmed by 1 base and J by 5 bases, leaving 13 bases between them. The CDR3, as DNA: TGCGCCAGCAGCTTGACGGGAAAGGCGAACAATGAGCAGTTCTTC. Translation gives CASSLTGKANNEQFF.

The V gene is TRBV6-1, the J gene TRBJ2-6; no reliable D call. The V and J ends lost 6 bases and 0 bases respectively, with 6 bases between them. This CDR3 comprises 14 residues. Germline V gene lookup returns CDR1 MNHNS and CDR2 SASEGT. CDR3 residues: CASRESSGANVLTF. The DNA of the CDR3 is TGTGCCAGCAGGGAAAGCTCTGGGGCCAACGTCCTGACTTTC.

This clonotype has just a few counts. The chain recombines TRBV19 with TRBJ1-5; TRBD1 agrees at 11 bases. There are 16 residues in the CDR3. With 10 bases clipped from V and 1 base from J, the junction kept 9 bases outside the gene matches. The germline CDR1 and CDR2 sequences are LNHDA and SQIVND (reference sequence). CDR3 nucleotides: TGTGCCACCTCGGACAGGGGGCAGGGGAGCAATCAGCCCCAGCATTTT. Translation: CATSDRGQGSNQPQHF.

In its sample, this clonotype was seen many times. The chain recombines TRBV6-6 with TRBJ2-7; D unclear. CDR1 and CDR2 from the germline V gene are MNHNY and SVGAGI (reference sequence). The CDR3 covers 11 residues. Trimming took off 6 bases at V and 5 bases at J, with 8 bases between the two ends. This CDR3 is CASSLGDEQYF. CDR3 DNA: TGTGCCAGCAGCCTTGGGGACGAGCAGTACTTC.

This chain links TRBV7-2 with TRBJ1-5; 8 bases fit TRBD1. From germline, CDR1 is SGHTA and CDR2 FQGNSA. This CDR3 comprises 16 residues. V lost 5 bases, J lost 1 base, and 7 bases stayed unmatched. Here the CDR3 DNA reads TGTGCCAGCAGCACCCAGACAGGGGCGAGCAATCAGCCCCAGCATTTT. Its translation is CASSTQTGASNQPQHF.

This clonotype was recorded many times. The chain links TRBV5-1 to TRBJ2-5; D call uncertain. Germline assignment: CDR1 SGHRS and CDR2 YFSETQ. V dropped 0 bases and J dropped 1 base, with 7 bases sitting between them. This CDR3 has 14 amino acids. Here the CDR3 DNA reads TGCGCCAGCAGCTTGGTACAGTCCCAAGAGACCCAGTACTTC. It translates to CASSLVQSQETQYF.

The table lists this clonotype with many counts. The CDR3 end shows no conserved phenylalanine or tryptophan, and so a read error is likely. The rearrangement joins TRBV10-2 to TRBJ2-4; either TRBD1 or TRBD2 may fit D (5 bases each). The V gene's germline CDR1 is WSHSY and CDR2 SAAADI. Trimming stripped 7 bases from V and 0 bases from J, with 13 bases between. CDR3 size: 15 residues. The CDR3, as DNA: TGCGCCAGCAATCAGGGAGAAGTAGCCAAAAACATTCAGTACCTC. Its translation: CASNQGEVAKNIQYL.

This clonotype was seen at least ten times. This rearrangement joins TRBV27 to TRBJ2-6, with TRBD1 matching 7 bases. Trimming at V came to 5 bases and at J to 8 bases, leaving 6 bases not matched to a gene. The germline V gene encodes CDR1 MNHEY and CDR2 SMNVEV (reference sequence). This CDR3 has 14 residues. The DNA of the CDR3 is TGTGCCAGCAGTCTACTCAGGGGGACCAACGTCCTGACTTTC. This codes for CASSLLRGTNVLTF.

The genes are TRBV9 and TRBJ2-1; 10 nucleotides agree with TRBD2. Germline loops: CDR1 SGDLS, CDR2 YYNGEE. The CDR3 is made up of 16 amino acids. V dropped 5 bases and J dropped 7; count of bases not matched to a gene: 12. Here the CDR3 DNA reads TGTGCCAGCAGAGCCCCACCTAGCGGGGGAGGAAATGAGCAGTTCTTC. Translating it yields CASRAPPSGGGNEQFF.

This clonotype has ten or more counts. The gene calls are TRBV9 and TRBJ2-3, with D perhaps matching TRBD1 (6 bases). V was clipped by 3 bases and J by 3 bases, with 8 bases between them. The V gene's germline CDR1 is SGDLS and CDR2 YYNGEE. This CDR3 is 13 amino acids long. The CDR3 DNA is TGTGCCAGCAGCGCCGGACAGACAGATACGCAGTATTTT. Its protein is CASSAGQTDTQYF.

This clonotype was observed at least ten times. The chain recombines TRBV29-1 with TRBJ2-5; TRBD1 matches at 8 bases. V lost 3 bases and J lost 4; bases outside the gene matches: 1. The CDR3 covers 12 residues. In germline, CDR1 is SQVTM, CDR2 ANQGSEA. CDR3 nucleotides: TGCAGCGTTGACAGGGGGCGAGAGACCCAGTACTTC. Protein sequence: CSVDRGRETQYF.

As for this clonotype: With a much larger clone just one base away, this may be a read error. This chain uses TRBV9 with TRBJ2-1; maybe TRBD1 (7 bases). The germline V gene encodes CDR1 SGDLS and CDR2 YYNGEE. The CDR3 consists of 16 residues. As DNA, the CDR3 is TGTACCAGCAGCGTAGGGGCAGGGGGAGGATACAATGAGCAGTTCTTC. It encodes CTSSVGAGGGYNEQFF.

This clonotype was counted at least ten times. One end of the junction varies from germline; a read error may be responsible. The chain joins TRBV20-1 to TRBJ2-4; no clear D gene. Per germline, CDR1 DFQATT and CDR2 SNEGSKA (reference sequence). The CDR3 covers 15 residues. This chain's CDR3 is CSAGDITVSKNIQYF. The CDR3 nucleotides read TGCAGTGCTGGAGACATTACCGTCTCCAAAAACATTCAGTACTTC.

This clonotype was picked up many times. This chain uses TRBV5-1 with TRBJ1-1; maybe TRBD1 (6 bases). Germline loops: CDR1 SGHRS, CDR2 YFSETQ. Trimming took 8 bases from V and 2 from J, leaving 13 bases between them. The CDR3 has 13 residues. DNA for the CDR3: TGCGCCAGTTGGAACGGGGGCAACACTGAAGCTTTCTTT. Translated: CASWNGGNTEAFF.

This clonotype was counted many times. V usage is TRBV15 and J usage is TRBJ2-5; 10 bases agree with TRBD2. CDR3 length equals 16 residues. The ends lost 4 bases at V and 1 base at J; junction bases unmatched: 6. Germline V lookup: CDR1 LNHNV, CDR2 YYDKDF (reference sequence). The CDR3 DNA follows: TGTGCCACCAGCAAGAGCGGGGGGGCCCTCCAAGAGACCCAGTACTTC. Translating gives CATSKSGGALQETQYF.

Only a few counts were recorded for this clonotype. The chain links TRBV20-1 to TRBJ2-3; the D gene is possibly TRBD2 (5 bases). From germline, CDR1 is DFQATT and CDR2 SNEGSKA (reference sequence). The CDR3 runs 15 residues. V lost 3 bases, J lost 2 bases, and 15 bases lay in between. CDR3 protein: CSASVSDSPTDTQYF. The CDR3 nucleotides are TGCAGTGCTAGCGTTAGCGACTCTCCCACAGATACGCAGTATTTT.

This clonotype has ten or more counts. The chain has TRBV20-1 and TRBJ2-7, with D perhaps matching TRBD2 (5 bases). The CDR3 is made up of 15 amino acids. The germline V and J ends were trimmed by 0 bases and 3 bases, with 15 bases remaining between them. Germline V lookup: CDR1 DFQATT, CDR2 SNEGSKA (reference sequence). The CDR3 nucleotides are TGCAGTGCTAGAGAGGTTGGAGGAGGCGGCTACGAGCAGTACTTC. Encoded protein: CSAREVGGGGYEQYF.

This clonotype was recorded many times. CDR3 in DNA: TGCGCCAGCAGCCACCGTGGGAGCGGGGGAAACACCGGGGAGCTGTTTTTT. As protein: CASSHRGSGGNTGELFF. The chain has TRBV5-1 and TRBJ2-2; 8 bases agree with TRBD2. The V segment lost 4 bases and the J segment 2 bases; nucleotides outside the gene matches: 10. Germline CDR1 is SGHRS and CDR2 is YFSETQ. CDR3 length: 17 residues.

The gene calls are TRBV12-3 or TRBV12-4 and TRBJ1-6; D is perhaps TRBD1 (6 bases). Trimming pared 5 bases from V and 7 bases from J, leaving 15 bases between. This CDR3 is built from 15 residues. CDR3 in amino acids: CASSQGQRMNSPLHF. In DNA form, the CDR3 reads TGTGCCAGCAGTCAAGGACAGAGGATGAATTCACCCCTCCACTTT.